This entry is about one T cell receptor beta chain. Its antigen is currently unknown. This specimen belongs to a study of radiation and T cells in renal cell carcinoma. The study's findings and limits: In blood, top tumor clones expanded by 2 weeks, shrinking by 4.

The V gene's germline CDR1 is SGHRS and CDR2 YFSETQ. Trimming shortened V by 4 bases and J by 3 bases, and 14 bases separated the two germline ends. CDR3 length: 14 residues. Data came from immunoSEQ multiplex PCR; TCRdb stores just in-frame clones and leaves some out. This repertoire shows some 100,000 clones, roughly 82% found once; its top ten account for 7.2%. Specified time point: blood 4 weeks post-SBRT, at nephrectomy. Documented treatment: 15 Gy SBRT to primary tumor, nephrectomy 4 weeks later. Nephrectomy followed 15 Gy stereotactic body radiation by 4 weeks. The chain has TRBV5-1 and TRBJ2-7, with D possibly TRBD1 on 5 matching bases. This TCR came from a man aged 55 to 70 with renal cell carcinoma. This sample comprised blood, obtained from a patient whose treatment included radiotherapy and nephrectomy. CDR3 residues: CASSLSSQGYEQYF. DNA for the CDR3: TGCGCCAGCAGCCTCTCGTCCCAGGGCTACGAGCAGTACTTC.